This T cell receptor (beta chain) was recorded in a study of blood T cell repertoires in COVID-19. Study-wide context: Both acute and convalescent COVID-19 samples were obtained from the United States, Italy and Spain.

The CDR3 has 16 residues. Germline CDR1 and CDR2: LNHDA and SQIVND (reference sequence). V shed 2 bases and J shed 7 bases, with 20 bases lying between them. As processed by the authors: Quantification of nucleated cells was approximated via reference gene primer amplification. Repertoires were generated with immunoSEQ multiplex PCR, while TCRdb's copy carries only in-frame clones and drops some. V, J and clone size are those of that table, while D and trimming were read from the DNA. This table holds about 95,000 clones, 89% found once. This sequence originates from a woman aged 70-85 years with acute or convalescent COVID-19. The chain links TRBV19 to TRBJ1-2; D is undetermined. Sequenced material: peripheral blood. The CDR3 sequence is CASSIRVSVGSSGYTF. As DNA, the CDR3 is TGTGCCAGTAGTATAAGAGTCTCGGTCGGGTCTAGTGGCTACACCTTC. The variable domain in full, with the rest retrieved from reference TRBV19 and TRBJ1-2, is DGGITQSPKYLFRKEGQNVTLSCEQNLNHDAMYWYRQDPGQGLRLIYYSQIVNDFQKGDIAEGYSVSREKKESFPLTVTSAQKNPTAFYLCASSIRVSVGSSGYTFGSGTRLTVV.